The T cell receptor (beta chain) described here comes from a study of T cells expressing NK-cell markers (TCRdb year 2020). Context from the whole study: About eight donors provided sorted CD3+CD56+NKG2C+, CD3+CD56+NKG2C- and CD3+CD56-NKG2C+ T-cell subsets, whose TCR beta-chain repertoires were profiled. Sequencing of the libraries produced 2 x 150 bp reads on Illumina HiSeq 2000/2500, MiSeq or NextSeq. All eight donors whose samples were sequenced were randomly selected healthy volunteers, three of them men and five women. Among the eight sequenced donors, seven were HCMV-seropositive and one was HCMV-seronegative. Overall study outcomes, separate from this receptor: In six donors, the dominant CD3+CD56+NKG2C+ clonotypes were among the top 10 CD8+ clonotypes and accounted for roughly 1.0-8% of CD8+ T cells. Whether the expanded NKG2C-expressing T cell clones were specific for HCMV antigens was left unclear. Those dominant clonotypes were again the most abundant among CD3+CD56-NKG2C+ cells in four donors, at roughly 28.3-65%.

The germline V gene supplies CDR1 MDHEN and CDR2 SYDVKM. The CDR3 runs 17 amino acids, cysteine and phenylalanine included. The DNA is not on file. The run used an Illumina HiSeq 2000. TCR beta cDNA libraries were made by 5'RACE template switching that added a universal primer site and unique molecular identifiers. cDNA synthesis was primed from the TCR beta constant segment, followed by two successive PCR amplification steps. Under the source paper's analysis protocol: MIGEC was used to demultiplex reads and group reads by UMI, and MiTCR was used to assemble and quantify clonotypes. To exclude erroneous sequences, any TCR cDNA sequence not supported by at least two reads was discarded. The tcR package was used for downstream repertoire analysis, and clonotypes were matched across fractions by CDR3 nucleotide sequence plus V segment. VDJmatch was used to annotate antigen specificity against VDJdb, with one amino acid substitution in CDR3 permitted. Through TCRdb reprocessing, the reads give one entry per CDR3 protein sequence; DNA is omitted. V and J calls and clone size were set by TCRdb, not the authors. The sample's table covers 500,000 to 700,000 distinct CDR3 sequences. Approximately 3.6% of the sample is held by the ten biggest clonotypes.

To determine HCMV serostatus, a commercial ELISA kit was used to detect HCMV-specific IgG in serum. Ficoll density gradient centrifugation was used to isolate peripheral blood mononuclear cells from blood. Comment on this clonotype: Its antigen remains unidentified.

Sequenced material: blood T cells: a sorted CD56 or NKG2C T cell subset, CD4+ or CD8+ T cells, or bulk PBMC T cells (not recorded which). The sequence was collected from a man younger than 35 in good health. Donor details come from another sample of the same person, matched by shared clones. The sequence joins TRBV28 to TRBJ2-7; TCRdb returns TRBD1, unconfirmable since there is no DNA. The CDR3 loop reads CASSSPKGRTLLIEQYF.